This is a list of T cell receptor beta chains from one sample in a study of T cell changes during pregnancy in multiple sclerosis. Sequencing was performed with immunoSEQ multiplex PCR; in TCRdb, only in-frame clones are kept and a portion is missing. The sample carries about 73,000 clones, roughly 90% recorded once. Material: peripheral blood, obtained after pregnancy. Every receptor here comes from a female donor in good health, enrolled as a control in a pregnancy study. Both conserved end residues are part of each CDR3. The order of the fields is J gene, V gene, D gene, clone size, CDR3 protein, CDR3 DNA. The D gene is left open where the match is weak. Clone size is not always given. Where it is, it says once, few, many or a class for expanded clones.

J: TRBJ2-3
V: TRBV5-1
D: NA
size: NA
CDR3: CASSDYSPSTDTQYF
DNA: TGCGCCAGCAGCGACTACAGCCCTAGCACAGATACGCAGTATTTT

J: TRBJ2-7
V: TRBV15
D: NA
size: NA
CDR3: CATSRAREGPYEQYF
DNA: TGTGCCACCAGCAGAGCTCGCGAGGGCCCCTACGAGCAGTACTTC

J: TRBJ1-1
V: TRBV5-1
D: NA
size: few
CDR3: CASSLEEGSNTEAFF
DNA: TGCGCCAGCAGCTTGGAGGAGGGCTCGAACACTGAAGCTTTCTTT

J: TRBJ2-7
V: TRBV19
D: TRBD1
size: NA
CDR3: CASSIGQGAKYEQYF
DNA: TGTGCCAGTAGTATTGGACAGGGGGCTAAGTACGAGCAGTACTTC

J: TRBJ1-1
V: TRBV30
D: NA
size: NA
CDR3: CAWRGRGWTEAFF
DNA: TGTGCCTGGAGAGGTAGGGGGTGGACTGAAGCTTTCTTT

J: TRBJ2-7
V: TRBV7-6
D: NA
size: NA
CDR3: CASSLGTGSSYEQYF
DNA: TGTGCCAGCAGCTTAGGTACGGGTAGCTCCTACGAGCAGTACTTC

J: TRBJ1-2
V: TRBV4-2
D: NA
size: NA
CDR3: CASSQVGDSISGYTF
DNA: TGTGCCAGCAGCCAAGTGGGGGACTCCATTAGTGGCTACACCTTC

J: TRBJ2-1
V: TRBV5-6
D: NA
size: NA
CDR3: CASSLVVSYNEQFF
DNA: TGTGCCAGCAGCTTGGTTGTCAGCTACAATGAGCAGTTCTTC

J: TRBJ1-4
V: TRBV6-6
D: TRBD1
size: NA
CDR3: CASSPGQGTEKLFF
DNA: TGTGCCAGCAGTCCCGGACAGGGGACTGAAAAACTGTTTTTT

J: TRBJ2-7
V: TRBV7-9
D: TRBD1
size: few
CDR3: CASTYLHGTGGVNEQYF
DNA: TGTGCCAGCACCTACCTCCACGGGACAGGGGGCGTGAACGAGCAGTACTTC

J: TRBJ1-1
V: TRBV30
D: NA
size: NA
CDR3: CARESLTEAFF
DNA: TGTGCCCGGGAAAGTCTCACTGAAGCTTTCTTT

J: TRBJ1-4
V: TRBV30
D: NA
size: NA
CDR3: CAWSGGGEHATNEKLFF
DNA: TGTGCCTGGAGTGGGGGAGGGGAACATGCAACTAATGAAAAACTGTTTTTT

J: TRBJ1-4
V: TRBV5-1
D: NA
size: NA
CDR3: CASSLVEGDIEKLFF
DNA: TGCGCCAGCAGCTTGGTTGAGGGAGACATCGAAAAACTGTTTTTT

J: TRBJ1-4
V: TRBV7-6
D: NA
size: NA
CDR3: CASSLDGLWEKLFF
DNA: TGTGCCAGCAGCTTAGACGGGTTGTGGGAAAAACTGTTTTTT

J: TRBJ2-2
V: TRBV7-2
D: NA
size: NA
CDR3: CASSPGLTNTGELFF
DNA: TGTGCCAGCAGCCCGGGACTTACGAACACCGGGGAGCTGTTTTTT

J: TRBJ2-7
V: TRBV27
D: TRBD2
size: NA
CDR3: CATRLAGRYEQYF
DNA: TGTGCCACCCGCCTAGCGGGCCGCTACGAGCAGTACTTC

J: TRBJ2-1
V: TRBV4-1
D: NA
size: once
CDR3: CASSQDGGLDRYNEQFF
DNA: TGCGCCAGCAGCCAAGATGGCGGGCTGGATCGCTACAATGAGCAGTTCTTC

J: TRBJ1-5
V: TRBV9
D: NA
size: NA
CDR3: CASSVGGGTERRNQPQHF
DNA: TGTGCCAGCAGCGTCGGGGGGGGCACTGAGAGGAGGAATCAGCCCCAGCATTTT

J: TRBJ2-6
V: TRBV27
D: NA
size: NA
CDR3: CASSLSRSGAGANVLTF
DNA: TGTGCCAGCAGTTTATCGAGGAGTGGAGCTGGGGCCAACGTCCTGACTTTC

J: TRBJ1-2
V: TRBV6-5
D: TRBD1
size: NA
CDR3: CASSLTGGRGYTF
DNA: TGTGCCAGCAGTCTAACAGGGGGTAGGGGCTACACCTTC

J: TRBJ2-3
V: TRBV11-2
D: NA
size: NA
CDR3: CASSSGRAIDTQYF
DNA: TGTGCCAGCAGCTCGGGCAGGGCGATTGATACGCAGTATTTT

J: TRBJ2-7
V: TRBV19
D: TRBD1
size: NA
CDR3: CASSIGDREYYEQYF
DNA: TGTGCCAGTAGTATAGGGGACAGGGAATACTACGAGCAGTACTTC

J: TRBJ2-7
V: TRBV7-2
D: TRBD1
size: NA
CDR3: CASSLIQGREQYF
DNA: TGTGCCAGCAGCTTAATACAGGGGCGGGAGCAGTACTTC

J: TRBJ1-5
V: TRBV28
D: NA
size: NA
CDR3: CASTIDSSNQPQHF
DNA: TGTGCCAGCACCATTGACAGTAGCAATCAGCCCCAGCATTTT